This T cell receptor (beta chain) was recovered during a study of shared clonotypes between healthy human individuals. General study findings and limits: Some naive CD4 clonotypes, roughly 4.5%, turned up in common across a few donors.

Between the trimmed V and J ends, which lost 5 bases and 10 bases, there was a span of 12 bases. The CDR3 contains 12 residues. Germline V gene data show CDR1 as MGHDK and CDR2 as SYGVNS. Concerning this clone: What it recognizes is unknown.

Sequencing was at deep level. Each subset's genomic DNA was split evenly across several immunoSEQ plates. Each replicate PCR on the sorted subsets used 200 ng DNA (around 31,000 T cell genomes). Using immunoSEQ multiplex PCR, the repertoire was profiled, and TCRdb retains in-frame clones only, with some absent. The sample records about 1.5 million clones, roughly 97% being singletons. This sequence originates from a man aged 25 to 45 in good health. The rearrangement links TRBV25-1 to TRBJ2-1; D is ambiguous. Sequenced: naive CD4+ T cells sorted from blood. Subset in this sample: CD45RA+ positively selected. CDR3 loop: CASSIVRGEQFF. The CDR3 DNA sequence: TGTGCCAGCAGTATAGTACGTGGAGAGCAGTTCTTC.